One sample yielded the 2 T cell receptor beta chains listed below, sequenced in a study of patients and donors after allogeneic stem cell transplantation. MiXCR, run by TCRdb on the RT-PCR reads, gives a single entry per CDR3 protein. The sample gives about a million distinct CDR3 sequences, around 17% of which show up once; under 6.5% is in the top ten. The sequenced material came from blood, either unsorted or a sorted T cell fraction (not recorded which). The receptors here all came from a human donor who was either an allogeneic HSCT recipient or a stem cell or donor lymphocyte infusion donor (not recorded which). It is not recorded whose cells these are; they may come from a transplant donor.

This clonotype was counted between two and nine times. The gene calls are TRBV4-1 and TRBJ2-7; 9 positions agree with TRBD2. The CDR3 spans 15 residues. Germline V gives CDR1 MGHRA, CDR2 YSYEKL. V trimming: 5 bases; J trimming: 3 bases; junction bases outside the gene matches: 8. The CDR3 loop reads CASSAPTSGNYEQYF. CDR3 nucleotides: TGCGCCAGCAGCGCTCCGACTAGCGGAAACTACGAGCAGTACTTC.

CDR3 amino acids: CASRSGEDGYTF. CDR3 DNA sequence: TGTGCCAGCAGGTCAGGGGAGGATGGCTACACCTTC. V and J are TRBV12-3 or TRBV12-4 and TRBJ1-2, with D possibly TRBD1 on 6 matching bases. The CDR3 covers 12 residues. The ends were cut back, 6 bases at V and 6 bases at J, with 11 bases in the middle.